Here is one T cell receptor beta chain with its context. Its specificity is not known. Germline loops: CDR1 MDHEN, CDR2 SYDVKM. Between the trimmed V and J ends, which lost 7 bases and 5 bases, there was a span of 26 bases. This CDR3 has 17 amino acids. This entry comes from a study of Graves' ophthalmopathy and Graves' hyperthyroidism. Overall study results and limits: It was with roughly 70% sensitivity and 72.22% specificity that the model predicted ophthalmopathy progression.

The authors amplified TCR beta CDR3 regions from RNA transcripts. Second-round multiplex PCR came after first-round RT-PCR with HTBI primers. TCRdb called the multiplex PCR reads again in MiXCR, with one record for every CDR3 protein. Of approximately 160,000 distinct CDR3 sequences listed, around two fifths are singletons. The source material was peripheral blood. The J gene is TRBJ1-1, the V gene TRBV28, with TRBD1 as a possible D gene (6 bases). The TCR comes from a woman in her thirties or forties with Graves' ophthalmopathy. CDR3 bases: TGTGCCAGCACCTTCGGGGGGGGCTTCTTCTTAAGAACTGAAGCTTTCTTT. Its protein product is CASTFGGGFFLRTEAFF.